Below, 10 T cell receptor beta chains from the same sample are listed, as sequenced in a study of T cells in localized non-small cell lung cancer. Repertoires were generated with immunoSEQ multiplex PCR, while TCRdb's copy carries only in-frame clones and drops some. The profile shows 45,000 to 65,000 clones, around 80% of them singletons. This material consisted of PBMCs, taken before any cancer treatment. The receptors shown here come from a woman aged 40-69 years with stage II lung adenocarcinoma.

This chain uses TRBV10-1 with TRBJ1-5; maybe TRBD1 (6 bases). Germline-derived CDR1 and CDR2 are WNHNN and SYGVQD (reference sequence). The CDR3 spans 15 residues. V was cut by 0 bases and J by 5 bases, with 11 bases left in between. As DNA, the CDR3 is TGCGCCAGCAGTGAGTCATCAGGGGTTGATCAGCCCCAGCATTTT. Translating it yields CASSESSGVDQPQHF.

CDR3 sequence reads: CASSLGGGARTGELFF. The DNA for the CDR3 is TGTGCCAGCAGCTTAGGAGGGGGCGCGCGCACCGGGGAGCTGTTTTTT. The genes are TRBV7-9 and TRBJ2-2, with 7 nucleotides matching TRBD1. V was pared by 1 base and J by 4 bases, with 6 bases of the junction left unmatched. The CDR3 runs 16 residues. Germline V gene lookup returns CDR1 SEHNR and CDR2 FQNEAQ (reference sequence).

This clone was detected once. The chain couples TRBV30 to TRBJ2-4; D is perhaps TRBD2 (7 bases). The ends were cut back, 3 bases at V and 0 bases at J, with 9 bases in the middle. Germline CDR1 and CDR2: GTSNPN and SVGIG (reference sequence). CDR3 length: 14 amino acids. The CDR3 coding sequence is TGTGCCTGGAGCGGGGGGCTAGCCAAAAACATTCAGTACTTC. This sequence encodes CAWSGGLAKNIQYF. Drawing the rest from reference TRBV30 and TRBJ2-4, the complete variable domain is SQTIHQWPATLVQPVGSPLSLECTVEGTSNPNLYWYRQAAGRGLQLLFYSVGIGQISSEVPQNLSASRPQDRQFILSSKKLLLSDSGFYLCAWSGGLAKNIQYFGAGTRLSVL.

This clone has only one observation. CDR3: CASSLVGFGLAEETQYF. CDR3 in DNA: TGTGCCAGCAGCTTAGTGGGCTTCGGACTAGCGGAAGAGACCCAGTACTTC. V gene TRBV7-2 combines with J gene TRBJ2-5, with 10 nucleotides matching TRBD2. The CDR3 has 17 amino acids. After removal of 1 base from V and 3 bases from J, the junction contained 8 bases not matched to a gene. Germline values: CDR1 SGHTA, CDR2 FQGNSA.

This clone has just one count. The rearrangement joins TRBV27 to TRBJ2-7, with 8 bases lining up with TRBD1. Germline CDR1 is MNHEY and CDR2 is SMNVEV (reference sequence). V was pared by 3 bases and J by 1 base, with 8 bases of the junction left unmatched. This CDR3 contains 16 residues. The CDR3 DNA follows: TGTGCCAGCAGTTTGGTCCGAGGACAGGGATCCTACGAGCAGTACTTC. This sequence encodes CASSLVRGQGSYEQYF.

This rearrangement joins TRBV30 to TRBJ2-5; D possibly uses TRBD1 or TRBD2 (5 bases each). Per the germline V gene, CDR1 is GTSNPN and CDR2 is SVGIG (reference sequence). The V end was cut by 8 bases, the J end by 2 bases, with 15 bases between. The CDR3 runs 13 residues. The CDR3: CARSGPTQETQYF. CDR3 DNA: TGTGCCCGATCGGGACCGACACAAGAGACCCAGTACTTC. Full variable domain (remainder filled in from reference TRBV30 and TRBJ2-5): SQTIHQWPATLVQPVGSPLSLECTVEGTSNPNLYWYRQAAGRGLQLLFYSVGIGQISSEVPQNLSASRPQDRQFILSSKKLLLSDSGFYLCARSGPTQETQYFGPGTRLLVL.

V is TRBV9 and J is TRBJ2-3, with no clear D. The CDR3 is made up of 17 amino acids. Trimming left V 0 bases short and J 1 base short, with 15 bases between. Germline loops: CDR1 SGDLS, CDR2 YYNGEE. In DNA form, the CDR3 reads TGTGCCAGCAGCGTAGCGAGTCGGCGAGGTGGCACAGATACGCAGTATTTT. This codes for CASSVASRRGGTDTQYF.

The V call is TRBV6-5, the J call TRBJ2-3, with TRBD2 matching 11 bases. V was pared by 6 bases and J by 4 bases, with 6 bases of the junction left unmatched. Germline values: CDR1 MNHEY, CDR2 SVGAGI. CDR3 length equals 15 residues. The CDR3 bases are TGTGCCAGCAGCCGCCTAGCGGGGGGAGCAGATACGCAGTATTTT. As protein: CASSRLAGGADTQYF.

The chain combines TRBV4-2 with TRBJ1-4, with D unresolved. The germline V gene encodes CDR1 LGHNA and CDR2 YNFKEQ. V lost 0 bases and J 8 bases, leaving 4 bases between the germline ends. The CDR3 is 12 amino acids. CDR3 protein: CASSQESEKLFF. Here the CDR3 DNA reads TGTGCCAGCAGCCAAGAATCAGAAAAACTGTTTTTT.

This rearrangement joins TRBV5-1 to TRBJ2-3; 7 nucleotides line up with TRBD1. V dropped 4 bases and J dropped 2; count of bases not matched to a gene: 4. The CDR3 is 14 residues long. Looked up from germline, CDR1 is SGHRS and CDR2 is YFSETQ. The CDR3 DNA reads as TGCGCCAGCAGCACGGGACAGCACACAGATACGCAGTATTTT. It encodes CASSTGQHTDTQYF.